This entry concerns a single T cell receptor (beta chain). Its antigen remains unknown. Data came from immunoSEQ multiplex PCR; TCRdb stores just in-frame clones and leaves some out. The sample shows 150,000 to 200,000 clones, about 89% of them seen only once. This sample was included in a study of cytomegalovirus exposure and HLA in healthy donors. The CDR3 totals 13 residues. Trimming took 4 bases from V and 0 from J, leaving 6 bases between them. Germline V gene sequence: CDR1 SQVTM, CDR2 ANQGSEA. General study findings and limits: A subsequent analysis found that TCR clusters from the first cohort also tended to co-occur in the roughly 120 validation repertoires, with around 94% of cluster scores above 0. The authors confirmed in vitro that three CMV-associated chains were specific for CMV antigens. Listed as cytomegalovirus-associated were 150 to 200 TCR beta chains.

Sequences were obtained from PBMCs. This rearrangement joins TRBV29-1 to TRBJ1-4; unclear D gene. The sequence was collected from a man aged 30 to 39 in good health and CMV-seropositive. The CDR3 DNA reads TGCAGCGTTGCGAGGGCAACTAATGAAAAACTGTTTTTT. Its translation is CSVARATNEKLFF.